What follows describes a single T cell receptor beta chain. Its antigen is as yet unknown. The time point is: persistent/refractory GD, antithyroid drugs over 5 years with positive TRAb. Isolated PBMC RNA provided the starting material for the TCR library. Trimming took off 5 bases at V and 2 bases at J, with 13 bases between the two ends. CDR1 and CDR2 (germline): LNHDA, SQIVND (reference sequence). This CDR3 spans 14 amino acids. These data originate in a study of regulatory T cells in long-lasting Graves disease. Researchers made TCR beta libraries by using iRepertoire HTBI primers and running Arm-PCR on CDR3 regions. Each CDR3 protein gets one entry after TCRdb re-called the multiplex PCR reads with MiXCR. Of a few hundred thousand distinct CDR3 sequences listed, around 24% are singletons. Study-wide findings and caveats: Compared with new cases, persistent Graves' patients showed reduced TCR diversity. Persistent disease was characterized by preferential usage of TRBV28, TRBJ1-2 and TRBJ2-5.

The receptor comes from a female donor with Graves disease. The chain is built from TRBV19 and TRBJ2-7, with D hard to call. Sample: peripheral blood mononuclear cells (PBMCs), taken when the disease was refractory, from a patient treated with antithyroid drugs. In DNA, the CDR3 is TGTGCCAGTAGTGAATTCGGCAGTCCCTACGAGCAGTACTTC. Protein sequence: CASSEFGSPYEQYF.